The present entry profiles one TCR beta chain with its context. This table comes from immunoSEQ multiplex PCR, and its TCRdb copy is limited to in-frame clones, with some not included. The data contain 110,000 to 150,000 clones, roughly 90% of them singletons. This sample is part of a study of blood T cell repertoires in COVID-19. What was sequenced was PBMCs or T cells enriched from blood (not recorded which). This TCR was sampled from a man aged 50 to 60 who had recovered from COVID-19.

In DNA, the CDR3 is TGTGCCAGCAGCCGCGCTGGGTTCGGGGCTGAAGCTTTCTTT. Encoded protein: CASSRAGFGAEAFF. The chain combines TRBV14 with TRBJ1-1; D gene uncertain. The V end was cut by 4 bases, the J end by 6 bases, with 15 bases between. There are 14 residues in the CDR3. Germline loops: CDR1 SGHDN, CDR2 FVKESK.